Following are 8 T cell receptor beta chains from one sample sequenced in a study of molecular identifiers for immune sequencing clone quantification. TCRdb re-called the PCR reads through MiXCR, storing one row per CDR3 protein. Seen here are 490,000 or so distinct CDR3 sequences, 25% observed once, and the top ten hold around 0.76%. Sequenced input: naive CD8+ T cells from blood, with Jurkat cell RNA spiked in. The subset is: FACS-sorted CD8+CD4-CCR7+CD45RA+ naive T cells. These receptor sequences come from a human donor in good health. Some libraries in this study had Jurkat cell RNA spiked in.

This clonotype showed up many times. This rearrangement joins TRBV28 to TRBJ1-5, with 7 nucleotides matching TRBD1. Germline V gene lookup returns CDR1 MDHEN and CDR2 SYDVKM. With 9 bases clipped from V and 2 bases from J, the junction kept 7 bases outside the gene matches. The CDR3 sequence is 14 residues long. Here the CDR3 reads CASHWDSGNQPQHF. The CDR3, as DNA: TGTGCCAGTCACTGGGACAGTGGCAATCAGCCCCAGCATTTT.

This clonotype was counted many times. The chain couples TRBV2 to TRBJ2-3, with D perhaps matching TRBD1 or TRBD2 (6 bases each). In germline, CDR1 is SNHLY, CDR2 FYNNEI. This CDR3 is 15 amino acids long. Trimming took 10 bases from V and 0 from J, leaving 17 bases between them. The CDR3 sequence: CANNKGGSSTDTQYF. The CDR3 DNA is TGTGCCAACAACAAGGGGGGTTCTAGCACAGATACGCAGTATTTT. The full variable domain, completed using reference TRBV2 and TRBJ2-3, is EPEVTQTPSHQVTQMGQEVILRCVPISNHLYFYWYRQILGQKVEFLVSFYNNEISEKSEIFDDQFSVERPDGSNFTLKIRSTKLEDSAMYFCANNKGGSSTDTQYFGPGTRLTVL.

The table lists this clonotype with a count of one. A much bigger clone sits one base away, suggesting this may be a read error. V usage is TRBV7-2 and J usage is TRBJ2-7; D remains unclear. Germline V lookup: CDR1 SGHTA, CDR2 FQGNSA. The CDR3 is 12 amino acids. DNA for the CDR3: TGTGCCAGCAGCTTAGTCAGGAACGAGCAGCACTTC. It codes for CASSLVRNEQHF.

As to this clonotype: A much larger clone is a single base away; this may be a read error. V is TRBV6-2 or TRBV6-3 and J is TRBJ2-7; the match to TRBD2 covers 10 bases. Per germline, CDR1 MNHEY and CDR2 SVGEGT. The CDR3 totals 14 residues. CDR3: CASSYLAGVYAQYF. DNA of the CDR3: TGTGCCAGCAGTTACCTAGCGGGGGTCTACGCGCAGTACTTC.

CDR3 nucleotide sequence: TGTGCCAGCAGTTGGGATTACAGGGTTAATTCACCCCTCCACTTT. This codes for CASSWDYRVNSPLHF. V is TRBV5-5 and J is TRBJ1-6, with TRBD1 as a possible D gene (6 bases). The germline V and J ends were trimmed by 5 bases and 6 bases, with 15 bases remaining between them. The CDR3 consists of 15 residues. In germline, CDR1 is SGHKS, CDR2 YYEKEE (reference sequence).

V is TRBV7-9 and J is TRBJ1-4; D gene uncertain. V lost 8 bases and J lost 5, with 9 bases in between. Germline-derived CDR1 and CDR2 are SEHNR and FQNEAQ (reference sequence). The CDR3 runs to 12 residues. The CDR3 DNA reads as TGTGCCAGCGGCGACGGAAATGAAAAACTGTTTTTT. Its translation: CASGDGNEKLFF.

The V gene is TRBV12-3 or TRBV12-4, the J gene TRBJ1-4, with 7 nucleotides matching TRBD1. The J segment lost 6 bases and the V segment lost 4 bases, leaving 8 bases of the junction unmatched. The CDR3 is 15 amino acids. CDR3: CASSSTGQYYEKLFF. The DNA for the CDR3 is TGTGCCAGCAGTTCCACGGGACAGTACTATGAAAAACTGTTTTTT.

As for this clonotype: A much larger clone lies one base from this, so it may be a read error. V and J are TRBV5-6 and TRBJ1-6; D may be TRBD1 (6 bases). Trimming stripped 3 bases from V and 11 bases from J, with 15 bases between. Germline lookup yields CDR1 SGHDT and CDR2 YYEEEE. There are 14 residues in the CDR3. In nucleotides, the CDR3 is TGTGCCAGCAGCTCGAACAGGGTTCTCCCACCCCTCCACTTT. This translates into CASSSNRVLPPLHF. Based on the CDR3 plus reference TRBV5-6 and TRBJ1-6, the full variable domain is DAGVTQSPTHLIKTRGQQVTLRCSPKSGHDTVSWYQQALGQGPQFIFQYYEEEERQRGNFPDRFSGHQFPNYSSELNVNALLLGDSALYLCASSSNRVLPPLHFGNGTRLTVT.